These 16 T cell receptor beta chains originate from one sample sequenced in a study of cytomegalovirus exposure and HLA in healthy donors (dated by TCRdb to about 2017). The library relied on the immunoSEQ multiplex PCR assay. A mixture of 60 forward primers for TCR Vbeta segments and 13 reverse primers for TCR Jbeta segments was used in the multiplex PCR. Sourced from immuneACCESS, this table was stored by TCRdb with only in-frame sequences that have V and J called. A share of the clones is absent; for the studies checked, an unresolved V gene accounts for under half, and the remainder has no known explanation. The record for this sample contains about 200,000 clones. The ten largest account for roughly 0.74% of the sample. Sequenced sample: PBMCs. Receptors were obtained from a boy under 18 in good health and CMV-seronegative.

The chain carries TRBV7-9 and TRBJ1-1; 8 nucleotides match TRBD1. With V trimmed by 5 bases and J by 5 bases, 4 bases remained unmatched. Germline assignment: CDR1 SEHNR and CDR2 FQNEAQ (reference sequence). This CDR3 comprises 13 residues. The CDR3 DNA sequence: TGTGCCAGCAGCCCACAGGGGGGAACTGAAGCTTTCTTT. Protein sequence: CASSPQGGTEAFF.

J is TRBJ1-1 and V is TRBV6-5; 7 positions match TRBD1. There are 15 residues in the CDR3. V trimming: 6 bases; J trimming: 0 bases; junction bases outside the gene matches: 7. Germline CDR1 and CDR2: MNHEY and SVGAGI. The CDR3: CASSPGQNMNTEAFF. The DNA for the CDR3 is TGTGCCAGCAGCCCGGGACAGAACATGAACACTGAAGCTTTCTTT.

The V call is TRBV7-9, the J call TRBJ2-2; 8 bases fit TRBD1. V trimming: 5 bases; J trimming: 2 bases; junction bases outside the gene matches: 4. The germline gives CDR1 SEHNR, CDR2 FQNEAQ (reference sequence). The CDR3 is 15 residues long. DNA for the CDR3: TGTGCCAGCAGCCTCGGACAGGGAAACACCGGGGAGCTGTTTTTT. Protein: CASSLGQGNTGELFF. The variable domain in full, completed from reference TRBV7-9 and TRBJ2-2, reads DTGVSQNPRHKITKRGQNVTFRCDPISEHNRLYWYRQTLGQGPEFLTYFQNEAQLEKSRLLSDRFSAERPKGSFSTLEIQRTEQGDSAMYLCASSLGQGNTGELFFGEGSRLTVL.

This chain links TRBV5-1 with TRBJ2-5, with D perhaps TRBD1 (6 bases). V gave up 4 bases and J gave up 5 bases, with 18 bases separating them. The CDR3 runs 15 residues. The germline CDR1 and CDR2 sequences are SGHRS and YFSETQ. CDR3 DNA sequence: TGCGCCAGCAGCAATTCCCTACAGGGTTTGGAGACCCAGTACTTC. It specifies CASSNSLQGLETQYF.

The rearrangement joins TRBV7-9 to TRBJ2-7; TRBD1 matches 10 bases. CDR1 is SEHNR, CDR2 FQNEAQ, per germline (reference sequence). The CDR3 extends over 15 amino acids. With 4 bases clipped from V and 6 bases from J, the junction kept 9 bases outside the gene matches. The CDR3 is CASSSPRDRGGEQYF. As DNA, the CDR3 is TGTGCCAGCAGCTCCCCTCGGGACAGGGGAGGCGAGCAGTACTTC.

The V and J genes are TRBV14 and TRBJ1-1; weak D call: TRBD1 (6 bases). The length of the CDR3 is 14 residues. Trimming shortened V by 6 bases and J by 5 bases, and 16 bases separated the two germline ends. Germline CDR1 reads SGHDN; CDR2 reads FVKESK. CDR3 amino acids: CASRKTGGGTEAFF. Here the CDR3 DNA reads TGTGCCAGCAGAAAAACGGGGGGCGGGACTGAAGCTTTCTTT.

The chain recombines TRBV19 with TRBJ1-4, with TRBD1 as a possible D gene (5 bases). Germline lookup yields CDR1 LNHDA and CDR2 SQIVND (reference sequence). The CDR3 spans 14 residues. The germline V and J ends were trimmed by 9 bases and 0 bases, with 11 bases remaining between them. For the CDR3, the DNA is TGTGCCAGCCAAACAGGAGCAACTAATGAAAAACTGTTTTTT. Amino acids: CASQTGATNEKLFF.

The rearrangement joins TRBV7-2 to TRBJ2-1; tentative D call: TRBD1 (5 bases). This CDR3 is built from 14 residues. Trimming stripped 3 bases from V and 6 bases from J, with 12 bases between. Germline-derived CDR1 and CDR2 are SGHTA and FQGNSA. The CDR3 nucleotides read TGTGCCAGCAGCTTTATCAGGGCCACCAATGAGCAGTTCTTC. This gives the protein CASSFIRATNEQFF.

The rearrangement links TRBV29-1 to TRBJ2-3, with TRBD1 identical over 12 bases. Trimming took 3 bases from V and 5 from J; bases not matched to a gene: 6. The length of the CDR3 is 15 residues. Germline CDR1 reads SQVTM; CDR2 reads ANQGSEA. The CDR3 DNA reads TGCAGCGTTGAGGCCGGGACAGGGGGCAGAGATACGCAGTATTTT. Protein: CSVEAGTGGRDTQYF.

The chain links TRBV27 to TRBJ1-2; the D gene is possibly TRBD1 (6 bases). With 3 bases removed from V and 1 base from J, the gap between germline ends came to 12 bases. CDR3 size: 15 residues. The germline V gene encodes CDR1 MNHEY and CDR2 SMNVEV (reference sequence). DNA of the CDR3: TGTGCCAGCAGTTTCGGAACAGGGAATAACTATGGCTACACCTTC. Its translation: CASSFGTGNNYGYTF.

The rearrangement joins TRBV30 to TRBJ1-5, with D perhaps TRBD1 (6 bases). The germline V gene encodes CDR1 GTSNPN and CDR2 SVGIG (reference sequence). This CDR3 is 16 amino acids long. The V end lost 3 bases, the J end lost 2 bases, and 17 bases lay between the germline ends. The CDR3 is CAWRLQSPGGNQPQHF. The CDR3 DNA follows: TGTGCCTGGAGACTTCAAAGTCCAGGGGGCAATCAGCCCCAGCATTTT.

The rearrangement uses TRBV11-2 and TRBJ1-1; D perhaps matches TRBD1 (6 bases). The CDR3 covers 17 residues. The V end was cut by 6 bases, the J end by 3 bases, with 23 bases between. Germline-derived CDR1 and CDR2 are SGHAT and FQNNGV. The CDR3 here is CASRQSHLTGFDTEAFF. CDR3 nucleotide sequence: TGTGCCAGCAGACAATCCCACCTAACAGGGTTCGACACTGAAGCTTTCTTT.

CDR3 bases: TGCGCCAGCAGTGAGTCGAGGGGGGGGGATGGCTACACCTTC. Protein sequence: CASSESRGGDGYTF. J is TRBJ1-2 and V is TRBV10-1; possibly TRBD1 for D (6 bases). The V gene's germline CDR1 is WNHNN and CDR2 SYGVQD (reference sequence). The CDR3 is 14 amino acids. Trimming pared 0 bases from V and 6 bases from J, leaving 11 bases between.

The chain joins TRBV4-2 to TRBJ2-7; maybe TRBD1 (6 bases). The CDR3 is 15 residues long. V shed 3 bases and J shed 2 bases, with 14 bases lying between them. Looked up from germline, CDR1 is LGHNA and CDR2 is YNFKEQ. For the CDR3, the DNA is TGTGCCAGCAGCCAGGGACGGACAGAACCCTACGAGCAGTACTTC. It yields the protein CASSQGRTEPYEQYF.

The chain joins TRBV5-4 to TRBJ2-2; maybe TRBD2 (6 bases). V lost 3 bases and J lost 4, with 16 bases in between. Per germline, CDR1 SGHNT and CDR2 YYREEE (reference sequence). The CDR3 runs to 16 residues. CDR3 sequence: CASSSGGGAGTGELFF. DNA of the CDR3: TGTGCCAGCAGCTCAGGAGGAGGGGCCGGCACCGGGGAGCTGTTTTTT.

The chain employs TRBV6-5 and TRBJ2-1, with D maybe TRBD2 (5 bases). The germline V gene encodes CDR1 MNHEY and CDR2 SVGAGI. The CDR3 contains 15 residues. The germline V and J ends were trimmed by 6 bases and 2 bases, with 14 bases remaining between them. CDR3 residues: CASSPTHGTYNEQFF. The CDR3 DNA reads as TGTGCCAGCAGCCCCACCCACGGGACCTACAATGAGCAGTTCTTC.